The next 32 T cell receptor beta chains were all read from a single sample in a study of T cell clonality in common variable immunodeficiency. The study's findings and limits: Fewer deletions and N-nucleotide insertions were reportedly seen in common variable immunodeficiency TCR beta sequences.

For these receptors, no antigen is known. Clones were sequenced by immunoSEQ multiplex PCR, and TCRdb holds only the in-frame ones, with some missing. Recorded here are 30,000 to 40,000 clones, none singletons. The sample taken for sequencing was peripheral blood mononuclear cells. These receptors all stem from a human donor with common variable immunodeficiency.

This clone has ten or more counts. The observed sequence ends 3 residues before the CDR3 terminus, with the missing tail filled in from the germline J gene. V gene TRBV29-1 combines with J gene TRBJ2-5; maybe TRBD1 (6 bases). The CDR3 totals 15 residues. CDR1 is SQVTM, CDR2 ANQGSEA, per germline. Trimming stripped 6 bases from V and 2 bases from J, with 19 bases between. The covered CDR3 bases are TGCAGCGTACAAGGGTTGGCTCAGGGGCAAGAGACC. Amino acids: CSVQGLAQGQET. The CDR3 in its entirety is CSVQGLAQGQETQYF.

The CDR3 DNA, read in part, is TGTGCCAGTGCTCGGACTAGCAGGAGCAGCCAAGACTACGAG. Translated, it gives CASARTSRSSQDYE. The complete CDR3 protein is CASARTSRSSQDYEQYF. The chain carries TRBV19 and TRBJ2-7, with TRBD2 identical over 8 bases. The CDR3 is cut off 3 residues early in the read; its end comes from the germline J gene. Germline CDR1 is LNHDA and CDR2 is SQIVND (reference sequence). The CDR3 extends over 17 amino acids. With V trimmed by 8 bases and J by 3 bases, 18 bases remained unmatched.

This clone was seen repeatedly, ten times or more. The read comes to an end 3 residues before the CDR3 does, leaving the germline J gene to fill in the end. V and J are TRBV5-5 and TRBJ1-5; the match to TRBD1 covers 10 bases. Looked up from germline, CDR1 is SGHKS and CDR2 is YYEKEE (reference sequence). The CDR3 runs to 15 residues. V trimming: 4 bases; J trimming: 5 bases; junction bases outside the gene matches: 6. The CDR3 DNA, read in part, is TGTGCCAGCAGCCTCGACAGGGGGCAGGATCAGCCC. Encoded protein: CASSLDRGQDQP. The full CDR3 protein is CASSLDRGQDQPQHF.

This clone was found a few times. Sequencing ends 3 residues short of the CDR3 end; the germline J gene provides the rest. The chain joins TRBV30 to TRBJ2-5; no clear D gene. CDR3 size: 13 residues. Germline V CDR1 and CDR2: GTSNPN, SVGIG (reference sequence). Trimming took 1 base from V and 5 from J, leaving 11 bases between them. CDR3: CAWSDAHGETQYF. The covered CDR3 bases are TGTGCCTGGAGTGACGCTCACGGGGAGACC.

In its sample, this clone is medium-sized. The read terminates 3 residues ahead of where the CDR3 ends, so the germline J gene completes it. The chain carries TRBV20-1 and TRBJ1-2, with a weak D call TRBD1 (6 bases). Germline-derived CDR1 and CDR2 are DFQATT and SNEGSKA (reference sequence). V lost 7 bases and J 2 bases, leaving 20 bases between the germline ends. This CDR3 has 15 amino acids. The sequenced part of the CDR3 DNA is TGCAGTGGTGGCCCGCGCGGACAGAAAAACTATGGC. Protein product: CSGGPRGQKNYG. The whole CDR3 region reads CSGGPRGQKNYGYTF.

In the case of this clone: The CDR3 end lies 3 residues beyond the end of the read and is filled in from the germline J gene. V usage is TRBV10-3 and J usage is TRBJ2-5, with no clear D. The V and J ends lost 2 bases and 5 bases respectively, with 3 bases between them. The germline V gene encodes CDR1 ENHRY and CDR2 SYGVKD. The CDR3 covers 11 residues. The part of the CDR3 DNA that was read is TGTGCCATCAGTGAGGGCGAGACC. It translates to CAISEGET. The CDR3 in full is CAISEGETQYF.

As regards this clone: The likely explanation is a read error, given a far larger clone one base away. The sequenced fragment ends 3 residues before the CDR3 boundary, so the rest is inferred from the germline J gene. The same CDR3 can be traced to other DNA sequences in this sample. The V gene is TRBV5-4, the J gene TRBJ2-1, with D perhaps TRBD1 (6 bases). Germline-derived CDR1 and CDR2 are SGHNT and YYREEE (reference sequence). The CDR3 has 15 amino acids. With 4 bases removed from V and 1 base from J, the gap between germline ends came to 12 bases. The CDR3 region is CASSATQGSYNEQFF. The CDR3 DNA, read in part, is TGTGCCAGCAGCGCGACGCAGGGGTCCTACAATGAG.

This clone occurred a few times. The observed sequence ends 3 residues before the CDR3 terminus, with the missing tail filled in from the germline J gene. This chain connects TRBV19 to TRBJ1-5; D not resolved. CDR3 size: 13 residues. Germline CDR1 LNHDA, CDR2 SQIVND (reference sequence). Trimming cost V 1 base and J 7 bases, with 8 bases left between them. CDR3 bases read: TGTGCCAGTAGTATAGGTATGCGCCAGCCC. Amino acid sequence: CASSIGMRQP. The whole CDR3 reads CASSIGMRQPQHF.

This clone has just a few counts. The read ends 3 residues early relative to the CDR3; the germline J gene fills the gap. The rearrangement links TRBV30 to TRBJ1-1; 7 positions match TRBD1. Looked up from germline, CDR1 is GTSNPN and CDR2 is SVGIG (reference sequence). CDR3 length: 15 residues. V shed 0 bases and J 5 bases; nucleotides not matched to a gene: 9. Incomplete CDR3 DNA: TGTGCCTGGAGTGTACCTCCCCACAGGGGTACTGAA. Residues: CAWSVPPHRGTE. The entire CDR3 reads CAWSVPPHRGTEAFF.

This clone has a count of ten or more. Read data end 3 residues before the CDR3 end; the end is taken from the germline J gene. The rearrangement links TRBV14 to TRBJ2-2; 14 positions agree with TRBD2. Per the germline V gene, CDR1 is SGHDN and CDR2 is FVKESK. The V gene end was trimmed by 4 bases and the J gene end by 5 bases; junction bases not matched to a gene: 6. This CDR3 has 17 amino acids. CDR3 region: CASSLPGLAGVTGELFF. Partial CDR3 DNA: TGTGCCAGCAGCCTTCCGGGACTAGCGGGAGTGACCGGGGAG.

This clone was counted only a few times. The read ends 3 residues shy of where the CDR3 ends; the end is completed using the germline J gene. V usage is TRBV7-3 and J usage is TRBJ2-1; 9 bases agree with TRBD1. This CDR3 has 15 amino acids. CDR1 is SGHTA, CDR2 FQGTGA, per germline. V lost 4 bases, J lost 0 bases, and 1 base stayed unmatched. The sequenced part of the CDR3 DNA is TGTGCCAGCAGCTCGACAGGGGGCTCCTACAATGAG. It specifies CASSSTGGSYNE. The full-length CDR3 reads as CASSSTGGSYNEQFF.

This clone is labeled as medium-sized. The CDR3 end falls 3 residues outside the read, so it is completed with the germline J gene. The rearrangement links TRBV9 to TRBJ1-2; 7 bases line up with TRBD1. V was pared by 0 bases and J by 7 bases, with 6 bases of the junction left unmatched. The CDR3 consists of 14 residues. Germline V CDR1 and CDR2: SGDLS, YYNGEE. The DNA read from the CDR3 is TGTGCCAGCAGCGTAGGACAGGGCGTCCGTGGC. Translated: CASSVGQGVRG. The entire CDR3 reads CASSVGQGVRGYTF.

As regards this clone: The CDR3 goes on 3 residues after the read ends, and that part is filled in from the germline J gene. The rearrangement uses TRBV7-9 and TRBJ1-4; possible D gene TRBD1, 6 bases. The germline V gene has CDR1 SEHNR and CDR2 FQNEAQ (reference sequence). The CDR3 runs to 14 residues. Trimming took 6 bases from V and 7 from J, leaving 15 bases between them. The CDR3 reads CASSRSRGSEKLFF. The sequenced CDR3 bases are TGTGCCAGCAGTCGGAGCAGGGGTAGTGAAAAA.

This clone was seen a handful of times. The read terminates 3 residues before the CDR3 end, so the remaining end is supplied by the germline J gene. This chain joins TRBV2 and TRBJ2-5; 8 nucleotides match TRBD1. The CDR3 has 14 amino acids. Germline-derived CDR1 and CDR2 are SNHLY and FYNNEI. The ends lost 7 bases at V and 4 bases at J; junction bases unmatched: 8. CDR3 protein: CASKAGQGRETQYF. CDR3 bases read: TGTGCCAGCAAGGCTGGACAGGGACGAGAGACC.

This clone was found many times. With the read ending 3 residues before the CDR3 end, the germline J gene is used to fill in that end. J is TRBJ2-3 and V is TRBV11-3; possibly TRBD2 for D (6 bases). The length of the CDR3 is 15 residues. Germline loops: CDR1 SGHNT, CDR2 YENEEA. Trimming removed 3 bases at V and 0 bases at J, with 10 bases between. The CDR3 bases that were read are TGTGCCAGCAGCTTCAGCGGGTTTAGCACAGATACG. This sequence encodes CASSFSGFSTDT. The full CDR3 is CASSFSGFSTDTQYF.

In the case of this clone: Coverage ceases 3 residues before the CDR3 finishes, and the germline J gene fills in the end. J is TRBJ2-5 and V is TRBV14; maybe TRBD1 (5 bases). There are 15 residues in the CDR3. Germline V lookup: CDR1 SGHDN, CDR2 FVKESK. V lost 0 bases and J 2 bases, leaving 10 bases between the germline ends. The sequenced CDR3 bases are TGTGCCAGCAGCCAAGACAGGGAAGGTCAAGAGACC. It translates to CASSQDREGQET. The CDR3 in its entirety is CASSQDREGQETQYF.

For this clone: The read gets to within 3 residues of the CDR3 end, and the germline J gene fills in the rest. The gene calls are TRBV19 and TRBJ2-7; 15 bases fit TRBD2. The CDR3 extends over 18 amino acids. V lost 3 bases and J lost 0; bases outside the gene matches: 6. CDR1 LNHDA and CDR2 SQIVND come from the germline V gene (reference sequence). Incomplete CDR3 DNA: TGTGCCAGTAGTATTGTAGGGACTAGCGGGAGGAACTCCTACGAG. This encodes CASSIVGTSGRNSYE. The complete CDR3 sequence is CASSIVGTSGRNSYEQYF.

This clone came up many times. The read is 3 residues too short to cover the CDR3 end, so that end is filled in from the germline J gene. The chain employs TRBV2 and TRBJ2-3; 7 bases fit TRBD2. Germline V gene sequence: CDR1 SNHLY, CDR2 FYNNEI. J lost 3 bases, V lost 0 bases, and 9 bases had no gene match. The CDR3 runs 17 residues. The covered CDR3 bases are TGTGCCAGCAGTGAAGCGGGGCGCGGAGCGGGGACAGATACG. Amino acid sequence: CASSEAGRGAGTDT. The whole CDR3 reads CASSEAGRGAGTDTQYF. Combining the CDR3 with reference TRBV2 and TRBJ2-3 gives the whole variable domain EPEVTQTPSHQVTQMGQEVILRCVPISNHLYFYWYRQILGQKVEFLVSFYNNEISEKSEIFDDQFSVERPDGSNFTLKIRSTKLEDSAMYFCASSEAGRGAGTDTQYFGPGTRLTVL.

This clone was observed many times. The sequence runs out 3 residues before the end of the CDR3; the remainder is reconstructed from the germline J gene. The chain carries TRBV12-3 or TRBV12-4 and TRBJ2-1; 7 nucleotides agree with TRBD1. The CDR3 covers 15 residues. V lost 4 bases to trimming and J lost 0 bases; unmatched junction nucleotides: 3. The CDR3 loop reads CASSWDRSSYNEQFF. The sequenced part of the CDR3 DNA is TGTGCCAGCAGTTGGGACAGAAGCTCCTACAATGAG.

This clone was counted many times. The read terminates 3 residues before the CDR3 end, so the remaining end is supplied by the germline J gene. The chain employs TRBV11-2 and TRBJ1-1; 7 bases are shared with TRBD1. Germline loops: CDR1 SGHAT, CDR2 FQNNGV. The length of the CDR3 is 13 residues. V dropped 6 bases and J dropped 1; count of bases not matched to a gene: 2. CDR3 sequence: CASSRDRNTEAFF. The CDR3 DNA, read in part, is TGTGCCAGCAGTCGGGACAGGAACACTGAA. Using reference TRBV11-2 and TRBJ1-1 for the parts outside the CDR3, the full variable domain is EAGVAQSPRYKIIEKRQSVAFWCNPISGHATLYWYQQILGQGPKLLIQFQNNGVVDDSQLPKDRFSAERLKGVDSTLKIQPAKLEDSAVYLCASSRDRNTEAFFGQGTRLTVV.

This clone was detected many times. The sequenced fragment ends 3 residues before the CDR3 boundary, so the rest is inferred from the germline J gene. The genes are TRBV27 and TRBJ1-2; 7 positions agree with TRBD1. Germline CDR1 reads MNHEY; CDR2 reads SMNVEV (reference sequence). The CDR3 has 15 residues. CDR3 loop: CASSLFVGGAQGYTF. CDR3 bases read: TGTGCCAGCAGTTTATTCGTAGGGGGCGCGCAAGGC.

The sample holds a few counts of this clone. The missing CDR3 end, 3 residues past where the read stops, is filled in from the germline J gene. The gene calls are TRBV7-2 and TRBJ2-3; the match to TRBD1 covers 8 bases. Germline lookup yields CDR1 SGHTA and CDR2 FQGNSA. The CDR3 length is 14 residues. With 4 bases clipped from V and 1 base from J, the junction kept 1 base outside the gene matches. The part of the CDR3 DNA that was read is TGTGCCAGCAGCTCACAGGGGGGCACAGATACG. Its translation: CASSSQGGTDT. The CDR3, in full, reads CASSSQGGTDTQYF. Filled out from reference TRBV7-2 and TRBJ2-3, the complete variable domain reads GAGVSQSPSNKVTEKGKDVELRCDPISGHTALYWYRQSLGQGLEFLIYFQGNSAPDKSGLPSDRFSAERTGGSVSTLTIQRTQQEDSAVYLCASSSQGGTDTQYFGPGTRLTVL.

This clone showed up just a few times. Read sequence stops 3 residues before the CDR3 end, and the germline J gene provides the missing end. The rearrangement uses TRBV7-2 and TRBJ1-2; D remains ambiguous. The V end lost 0 bases, the J end lost 6 bases, and 14 bases lay between the germline ends. The CDR3 runs 15 residues. From germline, CDR1 is SGHTA and CDR2 FQGNSA. The CDR3 DNA, read in part, is TGTGCCAGCAGCTTAGCTTCCTCGGTTGCCCATGGC. Residues: CASSLASSVAHG. In full, the CDR3 reads CASSLASSVAHGYTF.

In its sample, this clone was seen many times. From the germline J gene comes the end of the CDR3, since the read stops 3 residues before it. This chain uses TRBV20-1 with TRBJ2-2; 9 bases match TRBD1. This CDR3 has 17 residues. CDR1 and CDR2 (germline): DFQATT, SNEGSKA (reference sequence). The J segment lost 6 bases and the V segment lost 4 bases, leaving 15 bases of the junction unmatched. The CDR3: CSATALGQGSMAGELFF. Partial CDR3 DNA: TGCAGTGCTACAGCCTTGGGACAGGGAAGCATGGCCGGGGAG.

This clone has a count of ten or more. The read halts 3 residues ahead of the CDR3 end, with the missing end drawn from the germline J gene. V usage is TRBV7-2 and J usage is TRBJ1-6; 8 nucleotides match TRBD1. The germline gives CDR1 SGHTA, CDR2 FQGNSA. The CDR3 spans 15 residues. V was pared by 5 bases and J by 7 bases, with 7 bases of the junction left unmatched. This chain's CDR3 is CASSPIRGRNSPLHF. Partial CDR3 DNA: TGTGCCAGCAGCCCTATCAGGGGGCGCAATTCACCC.

This clone has ten or more counts. The CDR3 DNA, read in part, is TGCAGCGCCTCCAGGACAGGGGACACCTACGAG. As protein: CSASRTGDTYE. The full-length CDR3 reads as CSASRTGDTYEQYF. The genes are TRBV29-1 and TRBJ2-7; 9 bases are a match to TRBD1. The observed sequence ends 3 residues before the CDR3 terminus, with the missing tail filled in from the germline J gene. Germline CDR1 and CDR2: SQVTM and ANQGSEA. The J segment lost 2 bases and the V segment lost 7 bases, leaving 9 bases of the junction unmatched. The CDR3 extends over 14 amino acids.

This clone was detected only a few times. The read halts 3 residues ahead of the CDR3 end, with the missing end drawn from the germline J gene. This sample includes further DNA sequences coding for the same CDR3. The V call is TRBV2, the J call TRBJ1-4; D possibly corresponds to TRBD1 (6 bases). This CDR3 comprises 14 residues. CDR1 is SNHLY, CDR2 FYNNEI, per germline. Trimming took off 2 bases at V and 8 bases at J, with 12 bases between the two ends. The covered CDR3 bases are TGTGCCAGCAGTGAACCAGGGGAGGGGGAAAAA. It translates to CASSEPGEGEK. The full CDR3 sequence reads CASSEPGEGEKLFF.

As regards this clone: The read ends 3 residues early relative to the CDR3; the germline J gene fills the gap. This chain connects TRBV2 to TRBJ2-3; maybe TRBD2 (7 bases). There are 14 residues in the CDR3. Germline assignment: CDR1 SNHLY and CDR2 FYNNEI. V was shortened by 6 bases and J by 0 bases, with 10 bases between the two germline ends. This CDR3 is CASRRGQSTDTQYF. The sequenced CDR3 bases are TGTGCCAGCAGGCGGGGGCAGAGCACAGATACG. The whole variable domain, filled in from reference TRBV2 and TRBJ2-3, reads EPEVTQTPSHQVTQMGQEVILRCVPISNHLYFYWYRQILGQKVEFLVSFYNNEISEKSEIFDDQFSVERPDGSNFTLKIRSTKLEDSAMYFCASRRGQSTDTQYFGPGTRLTVL.

Concerning this clone: The CDR3 goes on 3 residues after the read ends, and that part is filled in from the germline J gene. The chain recombines TRBV7-9 with TRBJ2-7; no reliable D call. Germline CDR1 SEHNR, CDR2 FQNEAQ (reference sequence). The V end lost 4 bases, the J end lost 4 bases, and 8 bases lay between the germline ends. This CDR3 spans 12 amino acids. The CDR3 is CASSYHLYEQYF. Incomplete CDR3 DNA: TGTGCCAGCAGCTACCACCTATACGAG.

This clone was observed at least ten times. With the read ending 3 residues before the CDR3 end, the germline J gene is used to fill in that end. The V and J genes are TRBV18 and TRBJ2-6, with D uncertain. V lost 6 bases and J 0 bases, leaving 6 bases between the germline ends. CDR1 KGHSH and CDR2 LQKENI come from the germline V gene. This CDR3 has 14 amino acids. The CDR3 here is CASSQISGANVLTF. The sequenced CDR3 bases are TGTGCCAGCTCCCAGATCTCTGGGGCCAACGTC.

This clone was recorded many times. With the read ending 3 residues before the CDR3 end, the germline J gene is used to fill in that end. The V gene is TRBV3-1 (or the pseudogene TRBV3-2), the J gene TRBJ2-1; 8 bases fit TRBD2. Trimming cost V 4 bases and J 8 bases; bases outside gene matches: 4. The CDR3 has 13 residues. Germline V gene lookup returns CDR1 LGHDT and CDR2 YNNKEL (reference sequence). The part of the CDR3 DNA that was read is TGTGCCAGCAGCCCGACTAGCGTCTATGAG. Residues: CASSPTSVYE. The CDR3 in its entirety is CASSPTSVYEQFF.

There are many counts of this clone. The read is 3 residues too short to cover the CDR3 end, so that end is filled in from the germline J gene. The rearrangement uses TRBV18 and TRBJ2-5, with 10 bases fitting TRBD1. With 4 bases clipped from V and 3 bases from J, the junction kept 5 bases outside the gene matches. CDR3 length equals 15 residues. CDR1 and CDR2 from the germline V gene are KGHSH and LQKENI. The CDR3 bases that were read are TGTGCCAGCTCACACGACAGGGGGCGGGAAGAGACC. It is translated as CASSHDRGREET. The CDR3, in full, reads CASSHDRGREETQYF.